Below, one TCR beta chain is given with its context. No cognate antigen has been identified for it. One base away there is no much larger clone; base qualities are not given. Collaborating institutions collected whole blood in K2EDTA tubes following their own protocols. For TCRbeta analysis, collaborators shipped samples as frozen whole blood, isolated PBMCs, or DNA extracted from either of those sample types. The germline V gene specifies MDHEN as CDR1 and SYDVKM as CDR2. Including cysteine and phenylalanine, the CDR3 has 14 amino acids. The sequence is cut down to CDR3 DNA, 42 bases in frame from base 1. The junction carries 13 bases between V and J, which are trimmed by 3 bases and 8 bases respectively. This sample is part of a study of blood T cell repertoires in COVID-19 (TCRdb year 2020). General notes on the study: The collaborator samples originated in the United States, Italy and Spain and spanned the acute and convalescent phases of COVID-19. The prospective study material was composed of cDNA or gDNA derived from T cells, B-cell-depleted T cells, or PBMCs. Subjects who had been exposed to COVID-19, were actively infected with it, or had recovered from it provided the deeply sampled blood TCRbeta repertoires that made up the dataset. A freely available public database, intended as a resource for researchers studying the immune response to SARS-CoV-2, is where the repertoires were released. The samples were drawn from the first 160 participants of the ongoing ImmuneRACE study and from 950 to 1,500 subjects provided by 6 global collaborators. A de-identified subject ID, COVID-19 status, age in years and sex were almost always included in the sample metadata. Where available, HLA class I and class II types were taken from metadata supplied by the sample provider and were not determined by assay-based typing.

The research as a whole found: How much clinical and demographic metadata was included differed by source and by participant, and the metadata was provided uncurated.

TCRbeta CDR3 regions were amplified from genomic DNA by means of the immunoSEQ Assay, a bias-controlled multiplex PCR. The paper's data handling went like this. The number of nucleated cells in each sample was estimated by amplification of reference gene primers within the assay. Sequence reads were collapsed and filtered to measure the absolute abundance of every unique TCRbeta CDR3 rearrangement. Productive Simpson clonality was computed per sample as the square root of Simpson's diversity index over productive rearrangements. TCRdb retrieved this table from immuneACCESS and kept in-frame rearrangements only. Not all clones are present; in checked studies, unresolved V genes account for under half, and no reason is known for the remainder. The V and J calls and clone size are taken from that table; D and trimming were inferred from the DNA. This sample has 50,000 to 65,000 clones in its table, and over 75% of those were observed once. Approximately 4% of the sample rests with the top ten.

The sequence was collected from a human donor in a cohort sampled during active COVID-19. The rearrangement combines TRBV28 with TRBJ1-4; a tentative D call is TRBD1 (6 bases match). Input material: peripheral blood. Here the CDR3 is given as CASSLSTGREKLFF. The nucleotide sequence is TGTGCCAGCAGTTTGTCCACAGGGCGGGAAAAACTGTTTTTT.